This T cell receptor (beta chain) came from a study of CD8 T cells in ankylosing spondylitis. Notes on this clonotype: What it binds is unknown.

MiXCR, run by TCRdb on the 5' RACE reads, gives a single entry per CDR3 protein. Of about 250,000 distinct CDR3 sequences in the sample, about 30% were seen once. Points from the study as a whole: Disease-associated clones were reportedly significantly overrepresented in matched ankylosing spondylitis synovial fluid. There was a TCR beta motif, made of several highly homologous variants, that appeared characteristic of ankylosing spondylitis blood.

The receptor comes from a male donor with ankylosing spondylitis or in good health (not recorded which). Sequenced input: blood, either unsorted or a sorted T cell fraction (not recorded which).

CDR3 DNA: TGTGCCAGCAGTTTATCGACAGGACCCACCTACGAGCAGTACTTC. Translated, it gives CASSLSTGPTYEQYF. The chain links TRBV28 to TRBJ2-7; D may be TRBD1 (6 bases). Deletions cut 1 base from V and 2 bases from J, with 12 bases between. The CDR3 consists of 15 residues. CDR1 MDHEN and CDR2 SYDVKM come from the germline V gene.